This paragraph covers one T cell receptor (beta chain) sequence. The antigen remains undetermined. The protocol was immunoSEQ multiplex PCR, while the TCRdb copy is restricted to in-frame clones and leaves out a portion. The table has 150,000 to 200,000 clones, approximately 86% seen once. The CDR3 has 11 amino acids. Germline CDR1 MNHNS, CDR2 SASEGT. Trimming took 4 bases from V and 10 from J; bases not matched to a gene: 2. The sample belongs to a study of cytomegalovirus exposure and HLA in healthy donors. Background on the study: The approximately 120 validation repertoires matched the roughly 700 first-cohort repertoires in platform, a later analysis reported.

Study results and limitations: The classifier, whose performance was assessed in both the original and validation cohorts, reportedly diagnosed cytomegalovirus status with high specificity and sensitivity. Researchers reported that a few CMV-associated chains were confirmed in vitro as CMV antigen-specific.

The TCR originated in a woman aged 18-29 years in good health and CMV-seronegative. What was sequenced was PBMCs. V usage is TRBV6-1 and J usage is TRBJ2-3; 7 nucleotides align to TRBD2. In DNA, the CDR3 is TGTGCCAGCAGTGGTGGACTAGCGCAGTATTTT. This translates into CASSGGLAQYF.